Each of the 8 T cell receptor beta chains below was sequenced from the same sample in a study of CD8+ T cells in alopecia areata. Extracted from the samples, RNA was reverse transcribed into cDNA to serve as the sequencing template. This table comes from immunoSEQ multiplex PCR, and its TCRdb copy is limited to in-frame clones, with some not included. The sample has about 150,000 clones, around half seen once. This specimen was CD8+ T cells sorted from blood, taken at week 0. Receptors were obtained from a human donor with alopecia areata.

This chain joins TRBV6-5 and TRBJ2-5, with TRBD2 matching over 8 bases. Losses at the gene ends were 4 bases for V and 3 bases for J; bases not matched to a gene: 10. The CDR3 runs to 16 residues. The V gene's germline CDR1 is MNHEY and CDR2 SVGAGI. DNA for the CDR3: TGTGCCAGCAGTTTCGGCGGGGGGCCGATGAAAGAGACCCAGTACTTC. Translated, it gives CASSFGGGPMKETQYF.

This clone was seen only a few times. This chain uses TRBV27 with TRBJ2-5, with D possibly called TRBD1 or TRBD2 (6 bases each). The CDR3 length is 18 residues. Trimming took 0 bases from V and 1 from J, leaving 18 bases between them. The germline V gene has CDR1 MNHEY and CDR2 SMNVEV (reference sequence). Here the CDR3 DNA reads TGTGCCAGCAGTTTATCGGGGATTCCCCGGGGGCCCCAAGAGACCCAGTACTTC. Translation: CASSLSGIPRGPQETQYF.

The genes are TRBV29-1 and TRBJ1-2; D possibly corresponds to TRBD1 (6 bases). Germline CDR1 is SQVTM and CDR2 is ANQGSEA. The CDR3 spans 13 residues. Trimming left V 4 bases short and J 0 bases short, with 9 bases between. Here the CDR3 reads CSVGGGSNYGYTF. The CDR3 coding sequence is TGCAGCGTTGGAGGGGGTTCTAACTATGGCTACACCTTC.

Note on this clone: At one of its ends the junction is not consistent with the germline gene, which may arise from a read error. This chain connects TRBV4-3 to TRBJ2-3, with D possibly being TRBD2 (6 bases). CDR1 and CDR2 (germline): LGHNA, YSLEER. CDR3 length: 16 amino acids. This CDR3 reads CASSQGRGTSTDTQYF. The CDR3, as DNA: TGCGCCAGCAGTCAAGGTCGGGGGACTAGCACAGATACGCAGTATTTT.

This clone was seen only a few times. The rearrangement joins TRBV27 to TRBJ1-5; 8 nucleotides line up with TRBD1. The CDR3 is 16 amino acids. Germline CDR1 MNHEY, CDR2 SMNVEV (reference sequence). With V trimmed by 5 bases and J by 2 bases, 8 bases remained unmatched. This chain's CDR3 is CASSPITTGGNQPQHF. In DNA, the CDR3 is TGTGCCAGCAGTCCGATTACGACAGGGGGCAATCAGCCCCAGCATTTT.

The chain combines TRBV25-1 with TRBJ2-7; 11 bases map to TRBD1. Germline loops: CDR1 MGHDK, CDR2 SYGVNS. V was pared by 4 bases and J by 9 bases, with 5 bases of the junction left unmatched. The CDR3 spans 13 residues. In nucleotides, the CDR3 is TGTGCCAGCAGTGGGGGGACAGGGGGAATGCAGTACTTC. Protein sequence: CASSGGTGGMQYF.

The chain joins TRBV30 to TRBJ2-1, with D maybe TRBD2 (6 bases). V dropped 2 bases and J dropped 5 bases, with 13 bases sitting between them. CDR3 size: 14 residues. Germline CDR1 GTSNPN, CDR2 SVGIG (reference sequence). The CDR3 DNA sequence: TGTGCCTGGAGTCTGGTCGGGGAGGACAATGAGCAGTTCTTC. Translation: CAWSLVGEDNEQFF.

The gene calls are TRBV5-1 and TRBJ1-4, with a tentative D call TRBD1 (5 bases). Germline CDR1 reads SGHRS; CDR2 reads YFSETQ. The CDR3 contains 13 residues. V gave up 4 bases and J gave up 5 bases, with 9 bases separating them. CDR3 residues: CASSVAGNEKLFF. DNA of the CDR3: TGCGCCAGCAGCGTCGCAGGGAATGAAAAACTGTTTTTT.